This T cell receptor beta chain was retrieved from a study of PD-1 blockade in classical Hodgkin lymphoma. The wider study: Intravenous delivery of nivolumab at 3 mg/kg to patients occurred every 2 weeks.

Every single patient, without exception, relapsed after autologous stem cell transplantation, and brentuximab vedotin exposure varied. Findings of the study overall: Baseline diversity in complete responders resembled that of newly diagnosed patients. Differences between repertoires have undefined causes, possibly disease activity or prior therapy. The CD4+ diversity rise by C4D1 was clearest in complete responders.

The repertoire was sequenced with immunoSEQ multiplex PCR; TCRdb's copy has only in-frame clones and lacks some. The data contain 40,000 to 45,000 clones, approximately 79% of them singletons. Remarks on this clone: Its antigen is still unknown.

This CDR3 has 14 residues. Between the trimmed V and J ends, which lost 8 bases and 2 bases, there was a span of 12 bases. Germline V gene data show CDR1 as MNHNY and CDR2 as SVGAGI (reference sequence). This chain links TRBV6-6 with TRBJ2-2; tentatively, D is TRBD2 (6 bases). This TCR derives from a human donor with classical Hodgkin lymphoma. The sequenced sample was peripheral blood mononuclear cells (PBMCs), obtained before the second cycle of nivolumab. DNA of the CDR3: TGTGCCAGCTTTAGGGGAGGAAACACCGGGGAGCTGTTTTTT. It codes for CASFRGGNTGELFF.